The 10 T cell receptor beta chains listed next were all sequenced from one sample in a study of blood T cell repertoires in COVID-19. Profiled with immunoSEQ multiplex PCR; TCRdb holds only in-frame clones, not every one. Of about 59,000 clones listed, 81% were seen once; the top ten hold under 30%. Sequencing input: peripheral blood. These receptors originate from a woman older than 75 with active or convalescent COVID-19.

The chain recombines TRBV7-2 with TRBJ2-7; D ambiguous. Trimming cost V 1 base and J 3 bases, with 19 bases left between them. The CDR3 consists of 17 residues. CDR1 and CDR2 from the germline V gene are SGHTA and FQGNSA. The CDR3 sequence: CASSLGVSALRGYEQYF. The CDR3 DNA is TGTGCCAGCAGCTTAGGGGTCTCGGCACTCAGAGGCTACGAGCAGTACTTC.

CDR3 nucleotides: TGTGCCAGTCAGCCTCTTGGGCACAGGGCGGATAATGAAAAACTGTTTTTT. Its translation: CASQPLGHRADNEKLFF. The V and J genes are TRBV7-9 and TRBJ1-4; possible D gene TRBD1, 6 bases. Germline lookup yields CDR1 SEHNR and CDR2 FQNEAQ (reference sequence). The CDR3 has 17 residues. V lost 9 bases to trimming and J lost 4 bases, with 24 bases between them.

Relative to its sample, this clone is medium-sized. This chain connects TRBV28 to TRBJ1-5, with D unclear. Trimming cost V 2 bases and J 3 bases, with 8 bases left between them. CDR1 is MDHEN, CDR2 SYDVKM, per germline. This CDR3 is built from 14 residues. The CDR3 nucleotides are TGTGCCAGCAGTTTAAGCGCCCTCAATCAGCCCCAGCATTTT. The encoded protein is CASSLSALNQPQHF.

The J gene is TRBJ1-5, the V gene TRBV28, with D hard to call. The CDR3 covers 12 residues. Per the germline V gene, CDR1 is MDHEN and CDR2 is SYDVKM. The germline V and J ends were trimmed by 6 bases and 4 bases, with 7 bases remaining between them. The CDR3 here is CASRPLNQPQHF. The CDR3 DNA is TGTGCCAGCAGACCTCTAAATCAGCCCCAGCATTTT.

This chain connects TRBV12-3 or TRBV12-4 to TRBJ1-5; no reliable D call. With 6 bases removed from V and 6 bases from J, the gap between germline ends came to 9 bases. This CDR3 contains 12 residues. The CDR3 sequence is CASSRTGQPQHF. The CDR3 bases are TGTGCCAGCAGCAGAACGGGTCAGCCCCAGCATTTT.

The chain employs TRBV19 and TRBJ2-1, with a possible D match to TRBD2 (5 bases). The CDR3 is 13 amino acids. CDR1 and CDR2 from the germline V gene are LNHDA and SQIVND (reference sequence). V gave up 8 bases and J gave up 0 bases, with 8 bases separating them. Here the CDR3 reads CASSGSSYNEQFF. The CDR3 coding sequence is TGTGCCAGTTCGGGGAGCTCCTACAATGAGCAGTTCTTC.

The chain is built from TRBV28 and TRBJ2-2, with D tentatively TRBD1 (5 bases). In germline, CDR1 is MDHEN, CDR2 SYDVKM. V was trimmed by 6 bases and J by 6 bases, leaving 17 bases between them. The CDR3 covers 15 residues. CDR3 amino acids: CASRLLDSLAGELFF. The CDR3 DNA reads as TGTGCCAGCAGACTTCTCGACAGTTTGGCCGGGGAGCTGTTTTTT.

The chain joins TRBV3-1 (or the pseudogene TRBV3-2) to TRBJ1-1; tentatively, D is TRBD1 (6 bases). V was shortened by 8 bases and J by 1 base, with 11 bases between the two germline ends. Germline-derived CDR1 and CDR2 are LGHDT and YNNKEL (reference sequence). CDR3 size: 13 residues. The CDR3 DNA sequence: TGTGCCAGCTGGGGGCTGGGGAACACTGAAGCTTTCTTT. As protein: CASWGLGNTEAFF.

This chain connects TRBV6-2 or TRBV6-3 to TRBJ1-1; 8 bases are a match to TRBD1. CDR3 length equals 15 residues. Germline V gene sequence: CDR1 MNHEY, CDR2 SVGEGT. V was clipped by 4 bases and J by 1 base; unmatched bases: 5. CDR3 DNA sequence: TGTGCCAGCAGTTCGACCGGGACAGGGAACACTGAAGCTTTCTTT. This codes for CASSSTGTGNTEAFF.

The rearrangement joins TRBV6-2 or TRBV6-3 to TRBJ2-3; the match to TRBD2 covers 10 bases. The V segment lost 2 bases and the J segment 5 bases; nucleotides outside the gene matches: 13. The CDR3 is 18 residues long. Germline assignment: CDR1 MNHEY and CDR2 SVGEGT. The chain's CDR3 is CASSYPTGLAGAGDTQYF. The CDR3, as DNA: TGTGCCAGCAGTTACCCCACCGGTCTAGCGGGGGCCGGAGATACGCAGTATTTT.